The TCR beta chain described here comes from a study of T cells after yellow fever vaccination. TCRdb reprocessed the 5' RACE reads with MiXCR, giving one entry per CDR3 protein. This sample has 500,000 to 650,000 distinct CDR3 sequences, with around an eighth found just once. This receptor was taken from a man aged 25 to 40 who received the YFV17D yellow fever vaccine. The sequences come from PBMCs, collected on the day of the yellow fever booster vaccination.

CDR3 in DNA: TGTGCCAGCAGCCAACCAGGGACTAGCGGGAGCACAGATACGCAGTATTTT. Its protein product is CASSQPGTSGSTDTQYF. The chain is built from TRBV3-1 and TRBJ2-3; 12 bases fit TRBD2. The CDR3 contains 17 residues. CDR1 and CDR2 from the germline V gene are LGHDT and YNNKEL (reference sequence). Unmatched junction bases numbered 3, after V lost 2 bases and J lost 0 bases.